This entry features one T cell receptor beta chain sequence. These data come from a study of CDR3 diversity in severe acne. Germline assignment: CDR1 SEHNR and CDR2 FQNEAQ (reference sequence). The CDR3 totals 14 residues. Trimming stripped 3 bases from V and 7 bases from J, with 15 bases between. MiXCR, applied by TCRdb to the PCR reads, yields one record per CDR3 protein. Of more than 85,000 distinct CDR3 sequences in the sample, roughly half were seen once. The source is a male donor in good health, serving as a control. The chain joins TRBV7-9 to TRBJ1-2; D is possibly TRBD1 (6 bases). Sequencing was done on a sample of blood. Here the CDR3 DNA reads TGTGCCAGCAGCTTGAGGACAGCCCTCTCTGGCTACACCTTC. Protein sequence: CASSLRTALSGYTF.